The 20 T cell receptor beta chains below were found in one sample sequenced in a study of shared clonotypes between healthy human individuals (TCRdb year 2020). Library preparation employed the immunoSEQ multiplex PCR assay. TCRdb obtained this table from immuneACCESS and retained in-frame rearrangements with V and J assigned. These tables miss some clones; where compared with another copy, unresolved V genes account for less than half of the shortfall, and the remainder is unexplained. The sample table records about 2.4 million clones; approximately 93% of these occur just once. 0.36% of the sample is held by the ten biggest clonotypes. Sequencing was carried out using naive CD4+ T cells from PBMCs. The meaning of the sample's cell subset or site label: CD45RA+ positively selected. The receptors were gathered from a man aged 18 to 30 in good health. Some clones in this sample may be carry-over from other donors' samples.

This chain links TRBV7-8 with TRBJ2-3, with a weak D call TRBD2 (5 bases). There are 14 residues in the CDR3. CDR1 and CDR2 (germline): SGHVS, FQNEAQ. V lost 5 bases and J lost 3, with 12 bases in between. The CDR3 DNA sequence: TGTGCCAGCAGCCCGAGGGTCTTTACAGATACGCAGTATTTT. Amino acid sequence: CASSPRVFTDTQYF.

The J gene is TRBJ1-1, the V gene TRBV7-3; 7 bases are a match to TRBD1. Germline trimming cut 4 bases from V and 1 base from J; bases unmatched to any gene: 12. The CDR3 length is 17 residues. Per germline, CDR1 SGHTA and CDR2 FQGTGA. The DNA of the CDR3 is TGTGCCAGCAGCTCTACAGGGGCCCGGGGTGGGAACACTGAAGCTTTCTTT. Translating it yields CASSSTGARGGNTEAFF.

J is TRBJ2-7 and V is TRBV7-2; TRBD2 matches at 7 bases. The CDR3 is 14 amino acids. The ends lost 2 bases at V and 7 bases at J; junction bases unmatched: 8. Germline CDR1 and CDR2: SGHTA and FQGNSA. CDR3 DNA sequence: TGTGCCAGCAGCTTACTTGGGGGGGTGGAGGAGCAGTACTTC. Translation gives CASSLLGGVEEQYF.

The CDR3 here is CASGTSGRGNEQFF. Written as DNA, the CDR3 is TGTGCCAGCGGAACTAGCGGGAGAGGTAATGAGCAGTTCTTC. J is TRBJ2-1 and V is TRBV6-5, with 11 bases fitting TRBD2. After removal of 8 bases from V and 7 bases from J, the junction contained 7 bases not matched to a gene. The CDR3 covers 14 residues. Germline CDR1 is MNHEY and CDR2 is SVGAGI.

Concerning this clone itself: The same CDR3 is also encoded by other DNA sequences in this sample. The CDR3 here is CASSDGGTYEQYF. The CDR3, as DNA: TGCGCCAGCAGTGATGGGGGAACCTACGAGCAGTACTTC. The J gene is TRBJ2-7, the V gene TRBV10-1, with D perhaps assigned TRBD1 or TRBD2 (5 bases each). V was pared by 3 bases and J by 2 bases, with 8 bases between. Germline V CDR1 and CDR2: WNHNN, SYGVQD (reference sequence). CDR3 size: 13 residues.

V is TRBV6-1 and J is TRBJ2-5; 8 positions match TRBD2. Per the germline V gene, CDR1 is MNHNS and CDR2 is SASEGT. The CDR3 runs to 13 residues. The junction had 5 bases not matched to a gene; V was cut back by 7 bases and J by 4 bases. CDR3 sequence: CASISGRGETQYF. DNA of the CDR3: TGTGCCAGCATAAGCGGGAGAGGAGAGACCCAGTACTTC.

The chain is built from TRBV29-1 and TRBJ1-2; 8 positions match TRBD1. This CDR3 comprises 16 residues. Per the germline V gene, CDR1 is SQVTM and CDR2 is ANQGSEA. J was trimmed by 4 bases and V by 1 base; bases with no gene match: 11. CDR3 in amino acids: CSVEAGGLESPYGYTF. CDR3 DNA sequence: TGCAGCGTTGAAGCAGGGGGCCTCGAGTCCCCCTATGGCTACACCTTC.

The chain combines TRBV7-3 with TRBJ2-1; D possibly corresponds to TRBD2 (6 bases). V was shortened by 2 bases and J by 11 bases, with 10 bases between the two germline ends. This CDR3 is 12 amino acids long. Germline CDR1 is SGHTA and CDR2 is FQGTGA. CDR3 bases: TGTGCCAGCAGCTTATTGGGCGGGAAGCAGTTCTTC. Its translation is CASSLLGGKQFF.

CDR3 sequence: CASSSPWTAGEKLFF. In DNA form, the CDR3 reads TGTGCCAGCAGTTCTCCTTGGACGGCGGGGGAAAAACTGTTTTTT. The V and J genes are TRBV28 and TRBJ1-4; D is ambiguous. The germline V gene has CDR1 MDHEN and CDR2 SYDVKM. V was trimmed by 4 bases and J by 8 bases, leaving 17 bases between them. The CDR3 is 15 residues long.

This rearrangement joins TRBV14 to TRBJ2-2, with D unresolved. The CDR3 runs to 15 residues. The germline V and J ends were trimmed by 3 bases and 10 bases, with 18 bases remaining between them. Germline V CDR1 and CDR2: SGHDN, FVKESK. The chain's CDR3 is CASSHSPLDAPELFF. The DNA for the CDR3 is TGTGCCAGCAGCCATTCCCCGCTAGATGCCCCGGAGCTGTTTTTT.

This clone was recorded once. The rearrangement uses TRBV6-1 and TRBJ2-7, with D possibly called TRBD1 or TRBD2 (5 bases each). This CDR3 contains 14 residues. The V and J ends lost 7 bases and 2 bases respectively, with 15 bases between them. Germline V gives CDR1 MNHNS, CDR2 SASEGT. The CDR3 sequence is CASTQSGTPYEQYF. In nucleotides, the CDR3 is TGTGCCAGCACTCAGTCAGGGACCCCCTACGAGCAGTACTTC.

This chain links TRBV5-1 with TRBJ1-4; 7 positions match TRBD1. The CDR3 is 15 amino acids. V shed 4 bases and J 5 bases; nucleotides not matched to a gene: 8. CDR1 is SGHRS, CDR2 YFSETQ, per germline. CDR3 residues: CASSMRTGPNEKLFF. DNA for the CDR3: TGCGCCAGCAGCATGCGGACAGGCCCGAATGAAAAACTGTTTTTT.

This clone was observed a single time. The genes are TRBV29-1 and TRBJ2-7; TRBD1 matches at 10 bases. CDR3 size: 14 residues. J lost 2 bases, V lost 6 bases, and 7 bases had no gene match. The V gene's germline CDR1 is SQVTM and CDR2 ANQGSEA. The CDR3 here is CSVAGQGGPYEQYF. For the CDR3, the DNA is TGCAGCGTGGCAGGACAGGGGGGGCCCTACGAGCAGTACTTC.

The J gene is TRBJ2-2, the V gene TRBV7-2; possibly TRBD1 for D (6 bases). The CDR3 contains 16 residues. V lost 2 bases and J lost 1, with 11 bases in between. Germline CDR1 is SGHTA and CDR2 is FQGNSA. CDR3 loop: CASSLFQGRNTGELFF. CDR3 bases: TGTGCCAGCAGCTTATTTCAGGGGCGGAACACCGGGGAGCTGTTTTTT.

This clone was detected only a few times. The gene calls are TRBV9 and TRBJ1-1; possible D gene TRBD1, 5 bases. The V end lost 3 bases, the J end lost 7 bases, and 16 bases lay between the germline ends. Germline CDR1 reads SGDLS; CDR2 reads YYNGEE. The CDR3 runs 14 residues. Here the CDR3 reads CASSATPDSLEAFF. Written as DNA, the CDR3 is TGTGCCAGCAGCGCAACCCCCGACAGCCTTGAAGCTTTCTTT.

The rearrangement links TRBV11-2 to TRBJ2-5; possible D gene TRBD2, 6 bases. This CDR3 spans 14 amino acids. The germline CDR1 and CDR2 sequences are SGHAT and FQNNGV. Trimming pared 5 bases from V and 4 bases from J, leaving 14 bases between. CDR3 loop: CASSPRRGGETQYF. The DNA for the CDR3 is TGTGCCAGCAGCCCCCGAAGGGGAGGAGAGACCCAGTACTTC.

The V call is TRBV7-3, the J call TRBJ1-2; D perhaps matches TRBD1 (5 bases). CDR1 and CDR2 from the germline V gene are SGHTA and FQGTGA. The CDR3 is 15 amino acids. The V gene lost 6 bases and the J gene lost 3 bases, with 17 bases spanning the gap. This CDR3 reads CASRPQGFSDYGYTF. The CDR3 DNA reads as TGTGCCAGCAGGCCCCAGGGATTTTCCGACTATGGCTACACCTTC. The entire variable domain, with the rest obtained from reference TRBV7-3 and TRBJ1-2, is as follows: GAGVSQTPSNKVTEKGKYVELRCDPISGHTALYWYRQSLGQGPEFLIYFQGTGAADDSGLPNDRFFAVRPEGSVSTLKIQRTERGDSAVYLCASRPQGFSDYGYTFGSGTRLTVV.

The chain has TRBV7-9 and TRBJ2-1; TRBD2 matches at 9 bases. V was pared by 3 bases and J by 0 bases, with 12 bases of the junction left unmatched. Germline V gene sequence: CDR1 SEHNR, CDR2 FQNEAQ (reference sequence). This CDR3 spans 19 amino acids. Here the CDR3 reads CASSFGSGSPLSSYNEQFF. CDR3 bases: TGTGCCAGCAGCTTTGGTAGCGGGAGCCCGCTTAGCTCCTACAATGAGCAGTTCTTC.

The chain uses TRBV5-6 and TRBJ2-2; D unclear. Trimming cost V 0 bases and J 5 bases, with 14 bases left between them. The V gene's germline CDR1 is SGHDT and CDR2 YYEEEE. The CDR3 is 16 residues long. DNA of the CDR3: TGTGCCAGCAGCTTGGGCCGGCGGCGAGAAACCGGGGAGCTGTTTTTT. It specifies CASSLGRRRETGELFF.

The chain uses TRBV28 and TRBJ1-5, with a possible D match to TRBD1 (6 bases). Trimming stripped 5 bases from V and 4 bases from J, with 15 bases between. Germline assignment: CDR1 MDHEN and CDR2 SYDVKM. This CDR3 spans 15 amino acids. The DNA of the CDR3 is TGTGCCAGCAGTCGGAGGGGGGCAGTTAATCAGCCCCAGCATTTT. Its translation is CASSRRGAVNQPQHF.